These 23 T cell receptor beta chains were sequenced from one sample in a study of blood T cell repertoires in COVID-19. Some clones are missing from TCRdb's copy, which holds only in-frame ones; the method was immunoSEQ multiplex PCR. There are almost 70,000 clones in the sample; 70% to 90% occur only once, and approximately 6.8% lies in the top ten. The sequencing input was peripheral blood. These receptors all stem from an older woman with acute or convalescent COVID-19.

This chain connects TRBV18 to TRBJ1-1, with D possibly being TRBD1 (5 bases). Germline loops: CDR1 KGHSH, CDR2 LQKENI. V was pared by 0 bases and J by 5 bases, with 10 bases between. There are 14 residues in the CDR3. The CDR3 bases are TGTGCCAGCTCACCACCTGGGGCCAAAACTGAAGCTTTCTTT. Its protein product is CASSPPGAKTEAFF.

The J gene is TRBJ1-4, the V gene TRBV27, with TRBD1 matching 10 bases. The CDR3 totals 16 residues. V shed 5 bases and J 5 bases; nucleotides not matched to a gene: 8. From germline, CDR1 is MNHEY and CDR2 SMNVEV (reference sequence). CDR3 loop: CASSPRRGQGNEKLFF. CDR3 nucleotide sequence: TGTGCCAGCAGTCCGCGGCGGGGACAGGGGAATGAAAAACTGTTTTTT.

Regarding this clone: The junction and the germline gene differ at one end; a read error may be behind it. The chain is built from TRBV28 and TRBJ1-2; D is ambiguous. The CDR3 spans 11 residues. Germline loops: CDR1 MDHEN, CDR2 SYDVKM. CDR3 residues: CASSFNYGYTF. As DNA, the CDR3 is TGTGCCAGCAGTTTCAACTATGGTTACACCTTC.

The chain is built from TRBV7-3 and TRBJ1-2; D is unclear. Germline values: CDR1 SGHTA, CDR2 FQGTGA. The V gene lost 7 bases and the J gene lost 4 bases, with 19 bases spanning the gap. This CDR3 is built from 15 residues. The CDR3 loop is CASNLVFNGVYGYTF. The CDR3 region has the DNA TGTGCCAGCAACCTTGTGTTTAACGGTGTCTATGGCTACACCTTC.

J is TRBJ1-6 and V is TRBV18, with TRBD1 as a possible D gene (5 bases). Trimming removed 4 bases at V and 0 bases at J, with 16 bases between. CDR1 KGHSH and CDR2 LQKENI come from the germline V gene. CDR3 size: 18 residues. CDR3 sequence (DNA): TGTGCCAGCTCACTGTTTGGACACCTGAGCTCCTATAATTCACCCCTCCACTTT. It specifies CASSLFGHLSSYNSPLHF.

The gene calls are TRBV30 and TRBJ1-5, with 7 nucleotides matching TRBD1. CDR3 length equals 14 residues. Germline lookup yields CDR1 GTSNPN and CDR2 SVGIG (reference sequence). Germline trimming cut 3 bases from V and 0 bases from J; bases unmatched to any gene: 2. CDR3 sequence reads: CAWRGQHSNQPQHF. In nucleotides, the CDR3 is TGTGCCTGGAGGGGACAGCATAGCAATCAGCCCCAGCATTTT.

This chain joins TRBV7-2 and TRBJ2-1; possible D gene TRBD1, 6 bases. Trimming took 6 bases from V and 5 from J, leaving 8 bases between them. The CDR3 extends over 12 amino acids. Germline lookup yields CDR1 SGHTA and CDR2 FQGNSA. CDR3 in DNA: TGTGCCAGCAGGGGGGACAACAATGAGCAGTTCTTC. Encoded protein: CASRGDNNEQFF. Looking up the rest from reference TRBV7-2 and TRBJ2-1 gives the full variable domain: GAGVSQSPSNKVTEKGKDVELRCDPISGHTALYWYRQSLGQGLEFLIYFQGNSAPDKSGLPSDRFSAERTGGSVSTLTIQRTQQEDSAVYLCASRGDNNEQFFGPGTRLTVL.

The chain carries TRBV6-1 and TRBJ1-2; D unclear. Germline V gives CDR1 MNHNS, CDR2 SASEGT. V lost 0 bases and J lost 3, with 5 bases in between. This CDR3 spans 13 amino acids. The CDR3 loop reads CASSEAVDYGYTF. CDR3 coding DNA: TGTGCCAGCAGTGAAGCGGTAGACTATGGCTACACCTTC.

The chain carries TRBV18 and TRBJ1-1; D possibly corresponds to TRBD1 (5 bases). Germline V gene data show CDR1 as KGHSH and CDR2 as LQKENI. V was shortened by 3 bases and J by 6 bases, with 14 bases between the two germline ends. CDR3 size: 14 residues. The CDR3 DNA follows: TGTGCCAGCTCACCCGACAGAGCTACTGCTGAAGCTTTCTTT. Translating gives CASSPDRATAEAFF.

V is TRBV2 and J is TRBJ1-6, with a possible D match to TRBD1 (5 bases). The germline V gene has CDR1 SNHLY and CDR2 FYNNEI. The CDR3 is 15 residues long. The V end was cut by 8 bases, the J end by 9 bases, with 20 bases between. CDR3 nucleotides: TGTGCCAGCTATAGGGGAGCGGGGGGAACTTCACCCCTCCACTTT. Translated: CASYRGAGGTSPLHF.

This rearrangement joins TRBV28 to TRBJ1-1; possible D gene TRBD1, 5 bases. The germline V and J ends were trimmed by 7 bases and 4 bases, with 13 bases remaining between them. In germline, CDR1 is MDHEN, CDR2 SYDVKM. CDR3 length: 13 amino acids. This CDR3 reads CASKGVGGTEAFF. The CDR3 DNA follows: TGTGCCAGCAAAGGGGTGGGGGGCACTGAAGCTTTCTTT.

The chain has TRBV19 and TRBJ1-2; weak D call: TRBD1 (5 bases). Germline V gene lookup returns CDR1 LNHDA and CDR2 SQIVND (reference sequence). The V gene lost 1 base and the J gene lost 3 bases, with 12 bases spanning the gap. The CDR3 sequence is 15 residues long. The CDR3 sequence: CASSIGRGWDYGYTF. DNA for the CDR3: TGTGCCAGTAGTATAGGTAGGGGATGGGACTATGGCTACACCTTC.

The chain has TRBV10-2 and TRBJ1-5; D perhaps matches TRBD1 (6 bases). In germline, CDR1 is WSHSY, CDR2 SAAADI. The V and J ends lost 3 bases and 0 bases respectively, with 12 bases between them. This CDR3 is 16 amino acids long. DNA of the CDR3: TGCGCCAGCAGTGACGTTGACAGGTATAGCAATCAGCCCCAGCATTTT. Translated, it gives CASSDVDRYSNQPQHF.

The V gene is TRBV28, the J gene TRBJ1-1, with 10 bases lining up with TRBD1. The J segment lost 4 bases and the V segment lost 5 bases, leaving 4 bases of the junction unmatched. The CDR3 loop spans 14 amino acids. Germline CDR1 is MDHEN and CDR2 is SYDVKM. CDR3 DNA: TGTGCCAGCAGTAGGGACAGGGGCGGCACTGAAGCTTTCTTT. Protein: CASSRDRGGTEAFF.

V usage is TRBV6-5 and J usage is TRBJ1-2, with 7 bases identical to TRBD1. The CDR3 is made up of 14 amino acids. V shed 9 bases, J shed 4 bases, and the junction held 11 bases outside the gene matches. Per germline, CDR1 MNHEY and CDR2 SVGAGI. CDR3 sequence: CASEPRTGLYGYTF. In DNA, the CDR3 is TGTGCCAGTGAACCCCGGACAGGACTCTATGGCTACACCTTC.

This chain links TRBV14 with TRBJ1-6; D gene unclear. The ends were cut back, 4 bases at V and 13 bases at J, with 11 bases in the middle. Germline CDR1 SGHDN, CDR2 FVKESK. The CDR3 length is 12 residues. In nucleotides, the CDR3 is TGTGCCAGCAGCCTCAGGAATGGGCCCCTCCACTTT. It yields the protein CASSLRNGPLHF.

V usage is TRBV2 and J usage is TRBJ2-3; a weak D match, TRBD2 (5 bases). This CDR3 spans 14 amino acids. Germline V lookup: CDR1 SNHLY, CDR2 FYNNEI. Trimming shortened V by 6 bases and J by 2 bases, and 12 bases separated the two germline ends. CDR3: CASSGLPSTDTQYF. CDR3 bases: TGTGCCAGCAGCGGACTGCCATCCACAGATACGCAGTATTTT.

The chain employs TRBV28 and TRBJ1-6, with 8 bases that match TRBD1. The CDR3 length is 18 residues. The V gene end was trimmed by 4 bases and the J gene end by 5 bases; junction bases not matched to a gene: 13. Germline V CDR1 and CDR2: MDHEN, SYDVKM. For the CDR3, the DNA is TGTGCCAGCAGTTCCTCTCCTCACCGACAGGGGAATAATTCACCCCTCCACTTT. Translated: CASSSSPHRQGNNSPLHF.

The genes are TRBV11-3 and TRBJ2-2, with 8 nucleotides matching TRBD2. CDR1 SGHNT and CDR2 YENEEA come from the germline V gene. The CDR3 loop spans 15 amino acids. Unmatched junction bases numbered 9, after V lost 5 bases and J lost 7 bases. CDR3 nucleotide sequence: TGTGCCAGCAGCCTCGGGGGGGGCCTAAGCGGGGAGCTGTTTTTT. Protein product: CASSLGGGLSGELFF.

The chain recombines TRBV7-6 with TRBJ1-1; D gene ambiguous. V was shortened by 6 bases and J by 1 base, with 9 bases between the two germline ends. This CDR3 has 13 amino acids. CDR1 is SGHVS and CDR2 is FNYEAQ in the germline V gene. The CDR3 spells CASSFTENTEAFF. Written as DNA, the CDR3 is TGTGCCAGCAGTTTTACAGAGAACACTGAAGCTTTCTTT.

The chain uses TRBV7-9 and TRBJ2-3; 11 bases match TRBD2. The CDR3 length is 16 residues. The junction had 5 bases not matched to a gene; V was cut back by 3 bases and J by 3 bases. Germline V gene sequence: CDR1 SEHNR, CDR2 FQNEAQ (reference sequence). CDR3 amino acids: CASSFSGGAGTDTQYF. The CDR3 bases are TGTGCCAGCAGCTTTAGCGGGGGGGCCGGGACAGATACGCAGTATTTT. The variable domain in full, with the rest retrieved from reference TRBV7-9 and TRBJ2-3, is DTGVSQNPRHKITKRGQNVTFRCDPISEHNRLYWYRQTLGQGPEFLTYFQNEAQLEKSRLLSDRFSAERPKGSFSTLEIQRTEQGDSAMYLCASSFSGGAGTDTQYFGPGTRLTVL.

The chain is built from TRBV24-1 and TRBJ1-1; D perhaps matches TRBD1 (5 bases). This CDR3 comprises 15 residues. CDR1 is KGHDR and CDR2 is SFDVKD in the germline V gene. The V and J ends lost 5 bases and 1 base respectively, with 13 bases between them. The CDR3 coding sequence is TGTGCCACCAGTGCCGGGGGGACGGGGAACACTGAAGCTTTCTTT. Residues: CATSAGGTGNTEAFF.

The chain has TRBV5-5 and TRBJ2-6; 10 bases are a match to TRBD1. The germline gives CDR1 SGHKS, CDR2 YYEKEE (reference sequence). V lost 4 bases to trimming and J lost 2 bases; unmatched junction nucleotides: 6. The CDR3 sequence is 17 residues long. CDR3 sequence: CASSLTGGEAGANVLTF. CDR3 DNA: TGTGCCAGCAGCCTGACAGGGGGCGAGGCTGGGGCCAACGTCCTGACTTTC.